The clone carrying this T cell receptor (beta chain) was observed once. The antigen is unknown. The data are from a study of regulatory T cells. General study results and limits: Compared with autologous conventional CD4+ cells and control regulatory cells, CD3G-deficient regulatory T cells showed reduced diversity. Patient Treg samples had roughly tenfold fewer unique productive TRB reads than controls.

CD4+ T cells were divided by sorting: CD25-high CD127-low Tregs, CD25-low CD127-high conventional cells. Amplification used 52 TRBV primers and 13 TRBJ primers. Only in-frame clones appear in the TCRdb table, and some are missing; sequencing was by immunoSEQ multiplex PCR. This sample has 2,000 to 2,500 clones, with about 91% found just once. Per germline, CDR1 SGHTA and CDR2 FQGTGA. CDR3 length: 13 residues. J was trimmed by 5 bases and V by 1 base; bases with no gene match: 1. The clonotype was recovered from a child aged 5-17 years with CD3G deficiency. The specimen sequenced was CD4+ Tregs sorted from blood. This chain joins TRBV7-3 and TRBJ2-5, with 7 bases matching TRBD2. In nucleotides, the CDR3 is TGTGCCAGCAGCTTAAGGCGGGGGGAGACCCAGTACTTC. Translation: CASSLRRGETQYF.